The 30 T cell receptor beta chains reported below all come from one sample, sequenced in a study of PD-L1 blockade in urothelial cancer. Produced via immunoSEQ multiplex PCR; TCRdb's table is partial and in-frame only. Found here are about 80,000 clones, around four fifths of them singletons; the top ten hold approximately 6.7%. Indicated time point: pretreatment peripheral blood. The material was PBMCs, obtained around atezolizumab (anti-PD-L1) treatment. These receptor sequences come from a man aged 35 to 55 with urothelial cancer.

The rearrangement joins TRBV18 to TRBJ1-1; 9 nucleotides line up with TRBD1. The CDR3 is 15 residues long. Germline lookup yields CDR1 KGHSH and CDR2 LQKENI. V was clipped by 4 bases and J by 2 bases; unmatched bases: 5. CDR3 sequence reads: CASSRPGQGNTEAFF. The DNA for the CDR3 is TGTGCCAGCTCACGACCGGGACAGGGCAACACTGAAGCTTTCTTT.

The V and J genes are TRBV7-2 and TRBJ2-2; TRBD2 aligns across 8 bases. Trimming took 3 bases from V and 7 from J; bases not matched to a gene: 13. The CDR3 length is 17 residues. CDR1 and CDR2 (germline): SGHTA, FQGNSA. The DNA for the CDR3 is TGTGCCAGCAGCTTGTATACAAGCGGGAGAGGTGGCGGGGAGCTGTTTTTT. Protein sequence: CASSLYTSGRGGGELFF.

V is TRBV18 and J is TRBJ1-1, with D hard to call. Germline CDR1 KGHSH, CDR2 LQKENI. The germline V and J ends were trimmed by 3 bases and 8 bases, with 13 bases remaining between them. This CDR3 is 13 amino acids long. This chain's CDR3 is CASSPVRKGEAFF. In nucleotides, the CDR3 is TGTGCCAGCTCACCGGTCAGGAAAGGCGAAGCTTTCTTT.

The chain has TRBV15 and TRBJ2-7; D gene uncertain. V was trimmed by 1 base and J by 1 base, leaving 14 bases between them. Per the germline V gene, CDR1 is LNHNV and CDR2 is YYDKDF (reference sequence). The CDR3 has 16 amino acids. Here the CDR3 reads CATSRAGLKRSYEQYF. CDR3 DNA sequence: TGTGCCACCAGCAGAGCCGGGTTAAAGAGGTCCTACGAGCAGTACTTC.

The J gene is TRBJ2-2, the V gene TRBV7-3; the D gene is possibly TRBD1 (5 bases). The germline V gene encodes CDR1 SGHTA and CDR2 FQGTGA. The CDR3 extends over 14 amino acids. Trimming cost V 3 bases and J 7 bases, with 12 bases left between them. The CDR3 DNA follows: TGTGCCAGCAGCTTCGACAGTTCTATCGGGGAGCTGTTTTTT. The encoded protein is CASSFDSSIGELFF. Filled out from reference TRBV7-3 and TRBJ2-2, the complete variable domain reads GAGVSQTPSNKVTEKGKYVELRCDPISGHTALYWYRQSLGQGPEFLIYFQGTGAADDSGLPNDRFFAVRPEGSVSTLKIQRTERGDSAVYLCASSFDSSIGELFFGEGSRLTVL.

A few counts support this clone. The J gene is TRBJ2-2, the V gene TRBV19, with 7 bases that match TRBD2. This CDR3 is 14 amino acids long. Germline V lookup: CDR1 LNHDA, CDR2 SQIVND (reference sequence). V dropped 4 bases and J dropped 6; count of bases not matched to a gene: 5. The CDR3 DNA reads TGTGCCAGTAGTAATGGGAGGGCAGCCGGGGAGCTGTTTTTT. Its translation is CASSNGRAAGELFF.

V is TRBV19 and J is TRBJ2-3; 8 bases are shared with TRBD2. The length of the CDR3 is 15 residues. V lost 9 bases and J lost 4; bases outside the gene matches: 12. CDR1 and CDR2 from the germline V gene are LNHDA and SQIVND (reference sequence). The CDR3 DNA is TGTGCCAGCAGCAGGACTAGCTCGTTATCAGATACGCAGTATTTT. This codes for CASSRTSSLSDTQYF. Full variable domain (outside the CDR3, taken from reference TRBV19 and TRBJ2-3): DGGITQSPKYLFRKEGQNVTLSCEQNLNHDAMYWYRQDPGQGLRLIYYSQIVNDFQKGDIAEGYSVSREKKESFPLTVTSAQKNPTAFYLCASSRTSSLSDTQYFGPGTRLTVL.

The chain links TRBV19 to TRBJ1-5; 7 bases are shared with TRBD1. Germline V gene data show CDR1 as LNHDA and CDR2 as SQIVND (reference sequence). The trim removed 4 bases at V and 6 bases at J, leaving 3 bases unmatched. The CDR3 has 13 residues. DNA for the CDR3: TGTGCCAGTAGTACACAGGGGACTCAGCCCCAGCATTTT. This translates into CASSTQGTQPQHF.

This chain links TRBV5-1 with TRBJ2-7, with TRBD2 identical over 9 bases. Germline CDR1 SGHRS, CDR2 YFSETQ. The CDR3 contains 15 residues. V lost 0 bases and J lost 6; bases outside the gene matches: 7. The CDR3 coding sequence is TGCGCCAGCAGCTTGGTTAGCGGGAGCCCCCTCGAGCAGTACTTC. Its protein product is CASSLVSGSPLEQYF.

V and J are TRBV30 and TRBJ2-7; D remains unclear. The CDR3 has 12 amino acids. Trimming removed 2 bases at V and 3 bases at J, with 8 bases between. Germline CDR1 and CDR2: GTSNPN and SVGIG (reference sequence). CDR3 coding DNA: TGTGCCTGGAGTTCCCTAGGCTACGAGCAGTACTTC. It yields the protein CAWSSLGYEQYF.

This clone showed up just a few times. This sequence joins TRBV9 and TRBJ2-1; 10 nucleotides agree with TRBD2. This CDR3 comprises 16 residues. With V trimmed by 4 bases and J by 2 bases, 6 bases remained unmatched. Germline loops: CDR1 SGDLS, CDR2 YYNGEE. The CDR3 nucleotides are TGTGCCAGCAGCCTCCAAGCGGGAGGGACCTACAATGAGCAGTTCTTC. Translating it yields CASSLQAGGTYNEQFF.

The chain joins TRBV5-1 to TRBJ1-1, with TRBD1 as a possible D gene (5 bases). CDR3 size: 15 residues. Trimming shortened V by 2 bases and J by 10 bases, and 21 bases separated the two germline ends. The germline gives CDR1 SGHRS, CDR2 YFSETQ. CDR3 region: CASSFGAGIGSGAFF. The CDR3 DNA reads as TGCGCCAGCAGCTTTGGAGCAGGGATTGGATCTGGAGCTTTCTTT.

The chain recombines TRBV5-6 with TRBJ1-2, with 10 bases identical to TRBD1. This CDR3 contains 15 residues. The germline V gene encodes CDR1 SGHDT and CDR2 YYEEEE. V lost 3 bases, J lost 3 bases, and 5 bases stayed unmatched. The DNA of the CDR3 is TGTGCCAGCAGCTCCGACAGGGGGCCGCACTATGGCTACACCTTC. Encoded protein: CASSSDRGPHYGYTF.

The chain employs TRBV28 and TRBJ1-1; D gene ambiguous. The CDR3 is made up of 13 amino acids. Germline CDR1 MDHEN, CDR2 SYDVKM. V lost 6 bases and J lost 2, with 10 bases in between. The CDR3 DNA sequence: TGTGCCAGCAGGGCCGGGGTCAACACTGAAGCTTTCTTT. Translated, it gives CASRAGVNTEAFF.

This clone was observed a few times. The rearrangement uses TRBV19 and TRBJ1-2, with TRBD1 identical over 9 bases. Germline assignment: CDR1 LNHDA and CDR2 SQIVND (reference sequence). The CDR3 runs 16 residues. V lost 7 bases to trimming and J lost 1 base; unmatched junction nucleotides: 10. The CDR3 reads CASTFAGQGLNYGYTF. Written as DNA, the CDR3 is TGTGCCAGTACCTTCGCCGGACAGGGGCTTAACTATGGCTACACCTTC.

The chain carries TRBV14 and TRBJ1-2, with D possibly being TRBD1 (5 bases). With 1 base removed from V and 3 bases from J, the gap between germline ends came to 15 bases. The CDR3 length is 16 residues. Germline CDR1 SGHDN, CDR2 FVKESK. DNA for the CDR3: TGTGCCAGCAGCCAAGGTGCCCCCAGGGAGGACTATGGCTACACCTTC. Translated: CASSQGAPREDYGYTF.

J is TRBJ1-1 and V is TRBV6-5, with TRBD1 matching 8 bases. The CDR3 totals 14 residues. The junction had 6 bases not matched to a gene; V was cut back by 6 bases and J by 3 bases. CDR1 is MNHEY, CDR2 SVGAGI, per germline. The CDR3 DNA is TGTGCCAGCAGGCGCCACAGGGGGGACACTGAAGCTTTCTTT. Translating gives CASRRHRGDTEAFF.

The chain has TRBV7-2 and TRBJ2-7, with 7 bases lining up with TRBD1. V gave up 1 base and J gave up 5 bases; unmatched junction bases: 8. This CDR3 has 15 residues. Germline loops: CDR1 SGHTA, CDR2 FQGNSA. CDR3 coding DNA: TGTGCCAGCAGCTTAGACAGGGGATGGAGCGACGAGCAGTACTTC. The encoded protein is CASSLDRGWSDEQYF.

The chain couples TRBV14 to TRBJ2-1, with 9 bases fitting TRBD1. V shed 4 bases and J 8 bases; nucleotides not matched to a gene: 9. Germline-derived CDR1 and CDR2 are SGHDN and FVKESK. The CDR3 covers 15 residues. CDR3 residues: CASSLRTGVWDEQFF. The DNA for the CDR3 is TGTGCCAGCAGCCTCCGGACAGGGGTTTGGGATGAGCAGTTCTTC.

The rearrangement links TRBV7-2 to TRBJ1-1; 7 bases are a match to TRBD1. CDR3 length equals 13 residues. Germline CDR1 and CDR2: SGHTA and FQGNSA. V lost 2 bases and J lost 8; bases outside the gene matches: 5. CDR3 sequence (DNA): TGTGCCAGCAGCTTAAACGGACAGGCCGAAGCTTTCTTT. Its translation: CASSLNGQAEAFF.

This chain joins TRBV5-4 and TRBJ2-2; D may be TRBD1 (6 bases). The CDR3 has 18 residues. Trimming shortened V by 1 base and J by 2 bases, and 18 bases separated the two germline ends. Germline loops: CDR1 SGHNT, CDR2 YYREEE (reference sequence). CDR3 protein: CASSLREAGTHNTGELFF. CDR3 DNA: TGTGCCAGCAGCTTGAGGGAAGCAGGGACACACAACACCGGGGAGCTGTTTTTT.

V usage is TRBV6-1 and J usage is TRBJ1-2, with D possibly being TRBD1 (6 bases). The CDR3 consists of 12 residues. Looked up from germline, CDR1 is MNHNS and CDR2 is SASEGT. Trimming shortened V by 4 bases and J by 8 bases, and 11 bases separated the two germline ends. The CDR3 reads CASSAQGYGYTF. The CDR3 nucleotides read TGTGCCAGCAGTGCACAGGGTTACGGCTACACCTTC.

The V and J genes are TRBV7-9 and TRBJ2-3; the match to TRBD2 covers 12 bases. Losses at the gene ends were 4 bases for V and 3 bases for J; bases not matched to a gene: 14. Germline CDR1 reads SEHNR; CDR2 reads FQNEAQ (reference sequence). The length of the CDR3 is 19 residues. The CDR3 DNA sequence: TGTGCCAGCAGCTCCATCCCAAAGACTAGCGGGAGTAGGACAGATACGCAGTATTTT. It specifies CASSSIPKTSGSRTDTQYF. Together with reference TRBV7-9 and TRBJ2-3, the CDR3 gives the full variable domain: DTGVSQNPRHKITKRGQNVTFRCDPISEHNRLYWYRQTLGQGPEFLTYFQNEAQLEKSRLLSDRFSAERPKGSFSTLEIQRTEQGDSAMYLCASSSIPKTSGSRTDTQYFGPGTRLTVL.

This chain connects TRBV5-6 to TRBJ2-5; 13 nucleotides align to TRBD2. Per the germline V gene, CDR1 is SGHDT and CDR2 is YYEEEE. The CDR3 sequence is 16 residues long. The ends lost 4 bases at V and 0 bases at J; junction bases unmatched: 3. The CDR3, as DNA: TGTGCCAGCAGCCAGGGACTAGCGGGACACCAAGAGACCCAGTACTTC. This codes for CASSQGLAGHQETQYF.

The rearrangement uses TRBV7-2 and TRBJ2-6; D is unclear. Trimming took 1 base from V and 1 from J, leaving 5 bases between them. Germline CDR1 reads SGHTA; CDR2 reads FQGNSA. There are 15 residues in the CDR3. CDR3 bases: TGTGCCAGCAGCTTAGAACGGTCTGGGGCCAACGTCCTGACTTTC. Its translation is CASSLERSGANVLTF.

V and J are TRBV25-1 and TRBJ2-7; 10 bases fit TRBD1. V dropped 5 bases and J dropped 0; count of bases not matched to a gene: 10. The V gene's germline CDR1 is MGHDK and CDR2 SYGVNS. This CDR3 region has 17 residues. The CDR3 sequence: CASSPGQGIISSYEQYF. As DNA, the CDR3 is TGTGCCAGCAGTCCGGGACAGGGGATCATTAGCTCCTACGAGCAGTACTTC.

This clone appeared a single time. This chain uses TRBV6-1 with TRBJ2-2; tentatively, D is TRBD2 (5 bases). Germline CDR1 is MNHNS and CDR2 is SASEGT. Trimming took 0 bases from V and 0 from J, leaving 5 bases between them. The CDR3 has 15 residues. The CDR3 loop reads CASSEALANTGELFF. CDR3 nucleotide sequence: TGTGCCAGCAGTGAAGCACTAGCGAACACCGGGGAGCTGTTTTTT.

This clone was picked up one time. This chain uses TRBV11-2 with TRBJ2-7, with TRBD1 identical over 11 bases. The germline V gene has CDR1 SGHAT and CDR2 FQNNGV. The V gene end was trimmed by 5 bases and the J gene end by 6 bases; junction bases not matched to a gene: 6. The CDR3 is 14 amino acids. CDR3 coding DNA: TGTGCCAGCAGCCAAGGGACAGGGGGGACCGAGCAGTACTTC. Residues: CASSQGTGGTEQYF.

This clone was seen only once. This sequence joins TRBV7-2 and TRBJ1-4; 9 bases are shared with TRBD1. Germline CDR1 SGHTA, CDR2 FQGNSA. This CDR3 has 15 amino acids. Unmatched junction bases numbered 9, after V lost 2 bases and J lost 11 bases. The CDR3 spells CASSLSWGQGGKLFF. CDR3 DNA sequence: TGTGCCAGCAGCTTAAGTTGGGGACAGGGTGGGAAACTGTTTTTT.

This chain connects TRBV9 to TRBJ2-1; TRBD2 matches at 10 bases. The V and J ends lost 4 bases and 2 bases, in that order; junction bases with no gene match: 15. Germline values: CDR1 SGDLS, CDR2 YYNGEE. CDR3 size: 19 residues. The CDR3 nucleotides are TGTGCCAGCAGCCCCTCTAGGGTAGCGGGAGGCCTCCCCTACAATGAGCAGTTCTTC. Amino acid sequence: CASSPSRVAGGLPYNEQFF.